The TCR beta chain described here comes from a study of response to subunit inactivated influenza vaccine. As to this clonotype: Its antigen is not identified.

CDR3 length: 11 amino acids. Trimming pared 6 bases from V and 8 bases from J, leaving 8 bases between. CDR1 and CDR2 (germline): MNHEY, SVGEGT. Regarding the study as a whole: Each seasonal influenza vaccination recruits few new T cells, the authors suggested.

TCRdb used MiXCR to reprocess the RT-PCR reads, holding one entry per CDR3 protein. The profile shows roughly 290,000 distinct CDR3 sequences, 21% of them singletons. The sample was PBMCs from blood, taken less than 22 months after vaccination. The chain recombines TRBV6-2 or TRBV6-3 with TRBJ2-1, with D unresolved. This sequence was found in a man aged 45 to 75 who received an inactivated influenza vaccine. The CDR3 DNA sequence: TGTGCCAGCAGCCCCGCCTATGAGCAGTTCTTC. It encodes CASSPAYEQFF.